This T cell receptor (beta chain) emerged from a study of T cells in Graves' hyperthyroidism and ophthalmopathy. Study in general: At initial diagnosis, before any treatment had begun, peripheral blood was obtained.

Amplified TCR beta CDR3 regions came from RNA transcripts. TCR CDR3 regions were first amplified by RT-PCR with HTBI primers. TCRdb processed the multiplex PCR reads anew with MiXCR; each CDR3 protein has one entry. The sample shows 400,000 to 500,000 distinct CDR3 sequences, roughly 14% of them seen only once. Overall study results and limits: Ophthalmopathy and stable hyperthyroidism were separated by a 13 V-J model. Blood shared most expanded thyroid clonotypes above 0.001.

As to this clonotype: Its antigen is undetermined.

V lost 1 base and J lost 3; bases outside the gene matches: 6. Germline V lookup: CDR1 SEHNR, CDR2 FQNEAQ (reference sequence). The CDR3 has 17 amino acids. The V call is TRBV7-9, the J call TRBJ2-5, with 12 bases that match TRBD2. The sequence derives from a man aged 18 to 29 with Graves' ophthalmopathy. The sequenced sample consisted of blood. As DNA, the CDR3 is TGTGCCAGCAGCTTAGTGGGCTCTAGCGGGGGGGAAGAGACCCAGTACTTC. Its protein is CASSLVGSSGGEETQYF.